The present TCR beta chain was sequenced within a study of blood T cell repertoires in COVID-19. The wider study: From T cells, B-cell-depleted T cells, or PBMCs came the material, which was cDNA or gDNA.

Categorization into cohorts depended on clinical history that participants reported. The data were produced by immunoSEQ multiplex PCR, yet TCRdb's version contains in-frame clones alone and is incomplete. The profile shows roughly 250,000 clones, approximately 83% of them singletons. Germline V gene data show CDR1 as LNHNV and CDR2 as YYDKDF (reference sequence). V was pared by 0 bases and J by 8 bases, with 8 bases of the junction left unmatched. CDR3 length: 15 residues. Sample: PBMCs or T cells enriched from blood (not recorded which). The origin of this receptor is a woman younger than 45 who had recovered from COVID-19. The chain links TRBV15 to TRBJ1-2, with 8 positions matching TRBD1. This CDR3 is CATSRELTGGDGYTF. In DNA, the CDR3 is TGTGCCACCAGCAGAGAGTTAACAGGGGGTGACGGCTACACCTTC.